The clone carrying this TCR beta chain was detected many times. Its antigen is undetermined. This sample is drawn from a study of human T cells and chemical hapten exposure. Study context: Diphenylcyclopropenone was applied weekly to patients' scalps across the roughly 23-week study.

This sample's time point: patch test 2, 6 weeks after DPC sensitization. Noted treatment: therapeutic diphenylcyclopropenone sensitization with weekly scalp DPC. The study used a library that attached unique molecular identifiers to individual cDNA molecules. TCRdb reprocessed the RACE reads with MiXCR, giving one entry per CDR3 protein. The sample carries around 82,000 distinct CDR3 sequences, about 6.6% recorded once. V gave up 3 bases and J gave up 5 bases, with 13 bases separating them. Looked up from germline, CDR1 is DFQATT and CDR2 is SNEGSKA (reference sequence). This CDR3 has 13 amino acids. Findings and limits, study-wide: Controls had significantly fewer large CDR3 similarity clusters than were formed by expanded TCRs. The study found that PT1 expanded TCR counts correlated positively with patch test score.

The starting material was whole blood, obtained in connection with sensitization to the hapten diphenylcyclopropenone (DPC). The TCR originated in a woman in her twenties or thirties with alopecia areata. Some clones in this sample may be carry-over from other donors' samples. The chain carries TRBV20-1 and TRBJ2-5; the D is unclear. The CDR3 DNA is TGCAGTGCTAGGCGGACCCACCCTGAGACCCAGTACTTC. This sequence encodes CSARRTHPETQYF.